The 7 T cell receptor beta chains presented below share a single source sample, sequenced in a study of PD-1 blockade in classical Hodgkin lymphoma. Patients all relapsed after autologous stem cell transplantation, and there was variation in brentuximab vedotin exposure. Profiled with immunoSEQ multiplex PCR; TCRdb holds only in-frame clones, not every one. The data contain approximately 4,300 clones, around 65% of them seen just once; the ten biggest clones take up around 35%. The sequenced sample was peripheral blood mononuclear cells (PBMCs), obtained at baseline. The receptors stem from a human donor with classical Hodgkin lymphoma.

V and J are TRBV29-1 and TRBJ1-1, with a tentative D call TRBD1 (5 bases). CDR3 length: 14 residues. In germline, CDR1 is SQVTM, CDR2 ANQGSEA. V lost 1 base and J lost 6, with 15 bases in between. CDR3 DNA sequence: TGCAGCGTTGAAGGCCCAGGAAGGGGCCCTGAAGCTTTCTTT. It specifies CSVEGPGRGPEAFF.

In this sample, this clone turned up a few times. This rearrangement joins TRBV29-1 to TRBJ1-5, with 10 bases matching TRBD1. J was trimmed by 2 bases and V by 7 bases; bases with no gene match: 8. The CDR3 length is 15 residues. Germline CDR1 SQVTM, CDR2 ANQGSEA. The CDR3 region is CSAQTGGSGNQPQHF. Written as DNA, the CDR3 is TGCAGCGCCCAGACAGGGGGCTCGGGCAATCAGCCCCAGCATTTT.

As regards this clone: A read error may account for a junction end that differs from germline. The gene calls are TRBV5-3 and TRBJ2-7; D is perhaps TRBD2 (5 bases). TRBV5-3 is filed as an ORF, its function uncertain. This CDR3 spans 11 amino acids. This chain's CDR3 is CASSSTGEQYF. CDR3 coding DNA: TGTGCCAGCAGCTCGACGGGAGAGCAGTACTTC.

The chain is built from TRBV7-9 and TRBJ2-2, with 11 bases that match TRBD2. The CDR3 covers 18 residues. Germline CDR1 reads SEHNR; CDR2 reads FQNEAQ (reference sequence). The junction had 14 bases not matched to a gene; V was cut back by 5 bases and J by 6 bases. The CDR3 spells CASSQGILAGVSAGELFF. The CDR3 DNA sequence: TGTGCCAGCAGCCAGGGGATACTAGCGGGAGTTTCAGCCGGGGAGCTGTTTTTT.

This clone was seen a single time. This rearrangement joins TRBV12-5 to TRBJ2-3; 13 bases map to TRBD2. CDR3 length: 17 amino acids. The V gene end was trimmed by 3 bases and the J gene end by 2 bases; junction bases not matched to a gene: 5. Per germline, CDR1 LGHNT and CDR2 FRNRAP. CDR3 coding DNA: TGTGCTAGTGGTTTCCCAACTAGCGGGGGGGCCACAGATACGCAGTATTTT. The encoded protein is CASGFPTSGGATDTQYF.

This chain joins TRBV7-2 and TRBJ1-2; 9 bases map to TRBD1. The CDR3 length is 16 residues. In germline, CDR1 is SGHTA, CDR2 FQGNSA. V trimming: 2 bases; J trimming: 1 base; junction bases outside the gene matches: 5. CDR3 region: CASSLPGQGGNYGYTF. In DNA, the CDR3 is TGTGCCAGCAGCTTACCGGGACAGGGTGGTAACTATGGCTACACCTTC.

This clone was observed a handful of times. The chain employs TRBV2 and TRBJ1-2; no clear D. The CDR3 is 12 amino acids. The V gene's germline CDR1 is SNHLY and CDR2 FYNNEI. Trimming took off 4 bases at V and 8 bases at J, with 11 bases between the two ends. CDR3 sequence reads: CASSGDVGGYTF. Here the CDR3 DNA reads TGTGCCAGCAGTGGGGATGTGGGGGGCTACACCTTC.